The following is a TCR beta chain sequence with its context. Its antigen is undetermined. This sample is drawn from a study of cytomegalovirus exposure and HLA in healthy donors. Overall study: Falling in the Caucasian-associated ancestry cluster were about four fifths of approximately 410 genotyped donors. Study outcomes and limitations: An ancestry cluster, one associated with Asian ancestry, reportedly showed fewer N-insertions than the 666-donor mean in a later analysis. Per a later analysis, 16,951 TCR beta sequences showed association with HLA alleles at 0.05 false discovery rate.

The CDR3 loop spans 16 amino acids. The PCR employed 60 Vbeta primers together with 13 Jbeta primers. Assay: immunoSEQ multiplex PCR; the TCRdb copy retains only in-frame clones and omits some. Of roughly 92,000 clones in the sample, nearly 80% were seen once. This clonotype originated in a woman between 45 and 65 years old in good health and CMV-seropositive. Material: PBMCs. The chain carries TRBV21-1 and TRBJ2-1; TRBD2 is taken as the D call from the table, unchecked against the DNA. TRBV21-1 is a recognized pseudogene. CDR3 bases: TGTGCCAGCAGCAAAGTTGGGACTAGCGGACATAATGAGCAGTTCTTC. Protein sequence: CASSKVGTSGHNEQFF.